Listed below are T cell receptor beta chains from one sample, sequenced in a study of shared clonotypes between healthy human individuals. Assay: immunoSEQ multiplex PCR; the TCRdb copy retains only in-frame clones and omits some. The repertoire has about 1.1 million clones, approximately 80% of them found once; the top ten carry almost 0.9%. Sequenced material: memory CD4+ T cells from PBMCs. The source is a man aged 18 to 29 in good health. Some clones in this sample may be carry-over from other donors' samples. Both conserved end residues are part of each CDR3. The D gene is left open where the match is weak. The size of a clone is reported for some rows only, either as once, few or many, or as a class for expanded clones.

length	D	V	size	J	CDR3	DNA
14	TRBD2	TRBV6-1	NA	TRBJ2-1	CASSLEREGNEQFF	TGTGCCAGCAGTTTAGAACGGGAGGGGAATGAGCAGTTCTTC
16	TRBD2	TRBV7-9	NA	TRBJ2-1	CASSLALASGSGEQFF	TGTGCCAGCAGCTTAGCGTTGGCTAGCGGGAGCGGTGAGCAGTTCTTC
16	NA	TRBV18	NA	TRBJ1-4	CASSPLRHPRGEKLFF	TGTGCCAGCTCACCACTCCGACATCCCAGGGGTGAAAAACTGTTTTTT
17	TRBD1	TRBV18	NA	TRBJ1-2	CASSPPFDRGVVGGYTF	TGTGCCAGCTCACCCCCCTTTGACAGGGGAGTAGTAGGCGGCTACACCTTC
15	TRBD2	TRBV5-1	NA	TRBJ2-1	CASSRLAGANNEQFF	TGCGCCAGCAGCCGACTAGCGGGAGCGAACAATGAGCAGTTCTTC
11	NA	TRBV7-9	NA	TRBJ2-7	CASSLDGAGYF	TGTGCCAGCAGCCTAGACGGCGCTGGATACTTC
15	NA	TRBV28	once	TRBJ1-6	CASRRTGAGGSPLHF	TGTGCCAGCAGACGAACGGGGGCAGGAGGGTCACCCCTCCACTTT
16	NA	TRBV9	NA	TRBJ1-2	CASSPPAGWALGGYTF	TGTGCCAGCAGCCCCCCGGCGGGTTGGGCCCTCGGGGGCTACACCTTC
16	NA	TRBV9	NA	TRBJ2-1	CASSVQPTDPRNEQFF	TGTGCCAGCAGCGTCCAGCCGACGGACCCCCGCAATGAGCAGTTCTTC
19	TRBD1	TRBV5-8	NA	TRBJ2-2	CASSSSRDRGALATGELFF	TGTGCCAGCAGCTCGTCCCGGGACAGGGGGGCGCTGGCCACCGGGGAGCTGTTTTTT
14	NA	TRBV9	NA	TRBJ1-2	CASSGPDTGHGYTF	TGTGCCAGCAGTGGACCGGACACGGGTCATGGCTACACCTTC
14	NA	TRBV5-1	few	TRBJ2-5	CASSQGTGSETQYF	TGCGCCAGCAGCCAAGGAACAGGGAGTGAGACCCAGTACTTC
15	TRBD2	TRBV6-1	NA	TRBJ2-1	CASSHQREMRNEQFF	TGTGCCAGCAGCCATCAGCGGGAAATGCGAAATGAGCAGTTCTTC
16	TRBD2	TRBV6-6	once	TRBJ2-1	CASSYGRERPYNEQFF	TGTGCCAGCAGTTATGGGCGGGAGAGACCCTACAATGAGCAGTTCTTC
12	TRBD2	TRBV18	NA	TRBJ2-1	CASSPGLAEQFF	TGTGCCAGCTCACCGGGACTAGCGGAGCAGTTCTTC
14	TRBD1	TRBV11-2	NA	TRBJ2-7	CASSRLGQGYEQYF	TGTGCCAGCAGCCGACTCGGACAGGGCTACGAGCAGTACTTC
16	NA	TRBV7-9	NA	TRBJ2-2	CASSLATGSNTGELFF	TGTGCCAGCAGCTTAGCGACTGGATCGAACACCGGGGAGCTGTTTTTT
15	TRBD2	TRBV11-2	NA	TRBJ2-5	CASSTRAGVGETQYF	TGTGCCAGCAGCACCCGCGCGGGAGTTGGCGAGACCCAGTACTTC
14	NA	TRBV18	NA	TRBJ1-2	CASSPLGQLYGYTF	TGTGCCAGCTCACCCCTCGGGCAGCTCTATGGCTACACCTTC
14	NA	TRBV9	NA	TRBJ1-2	CASSYRGGRLGYTF	TGTGCCAGCAGCTACCGGGGGGGCAGGCTTGGCTACACCTTC
13	NA	TRBV5-1	NA	TRBJ2-5	CASSANSRETQYF	TGCGCCAGCAGCGCGAATTCGCGGGAGACCCAGTACTTC
17	NA	TRBV7-8	many	TRBJ1-2	CASSLVVRPDANYGYTF	TGTGCCAGCAGCTTAGTGGTAAGGCCGGACGCCAACTATGGCTACACCTTC
14	TRBD1	TRBV5-1	NA	TRBJ2-7	CASSGQGGSYEQYF	TGCGCCAGCAGCGGACAGGGGGGGTCCTACGAGCAGTACTTC
15	NA	TRBV6-5	NA	TRBJ2-1	CASTRSGFEYNEQFF	TGTGCCAGCACTCGAAGCGGTTTCGAATACAATGAGCAGTTCTTC
12	NA	TRBV27	NA	TRBJ2-7	CASSLLGREQYF	TGTGCCAGCAGTTTATTGGGTCGGGAGCAGTACTTC
14	TRBD1	TRBV5-1	NA	TRBJ1-1	CASSRAQGGTEAFF	TGCGCCAGCAGCCGGGCCCAGGGGGGCACTGAAGCTTTCTTT
15	NA	TRBV7-2	few	TRBJ1-2	CASSFRGSDGSGYTF	TGTGCCAGCAGCTTCAGGGGATCTGACGGAAGTGGCTACACCTTC
13	NA	TRBV6-6	NA	TRBJ2-7	CAVHRGRPYEQYF	TGTGCCGTCCACCGGGGCAGACCCTACGAGCAGTACTTC
15	NA	TRBV19	NA	TRBJ2-3	CASRGGGRTTDTQYF	TGTGCCAGTAGAGGGGGCGGGAGGACGACAGATACGCAGTATTTT
13	NA	TRBV7-3	NA	TRBJ2-7	CASSFSSRDEQYF	TGTGCCAGCAGCTTTAGCTCCCGTGACGAGCAGTACTTC
14	NA	TRBV27	NA	TRBJ2-5	CASSLSSPGETQYF	TGTGCCAGCAGTTTATCCTCCCCAGGGGAGACCCAGTACTTC
16	TRBD2	TRBV9	NA	TRBJ2-5	CASSAGGLAGAGTQYF	TGTGCCAGCAGCGCTGGGGGGCTAGCGGGGGCTGGGACCCAGTACTTC
14	NA	TRBV28	NA	TRBJ1-2	CASSLRIGTTGYTF	TGTGCCAGCAGTTTAAGAATCGGGACAACTGGCTACACCTTC
15	NA	TRBV11-2	NA	TRBJ1-1	CASSSSSGFETEAFF	TGTGCCAGCAGCTCTAGTTCAGGGTTTGAGACTGAAGCTTTCTTT
14	NA	TRBV28	once	TRBJ1-1	CASKGKWMNTEAFF	TGTGCCAGCAAGGGTAAGTGGATGAACACTGAAGCTTTCTTT
14	NA	TRBV7-8	NA	TRBJ2-5	CASSAGNGIETQYF	TGTGCCAGCAGCGCGGGAAATGGGATCGAGACCCAGTACTTC
15	TRBD1	TRBV4-3	many	TRBJ1-4	CASSRETGKEEKLFF	TGCGCCAGCAGCCGAGAGACAGGGAAGGAAGAAAAACTGTTTTTT
17	NA	TRBV27	NA	TRBJ1-5	CASSPTVDSAWNQPQHF	TGTGCCAGCAGTCCCACCGTCGACAGTGCCTGGAATCAGCCCCAGCATTTT
14	NA	TRBV7-6	NA	TRBJ1-2	CASSLGPGEYGYTF	TGTGCCAGCAGCTTAGGTCCAGGGGAGTATGGCTACACCTTC
12	NA	TRBV5-1	NA	TRBJ2-1	CASSQAANEQFF	TGCGCCAGCAGCCAAGCCGCGAATGAGCAGTTCTTC